This T cell receptor (beta chain) was profiled in a study of T-cell reconstitution after alpha-beta-depleted transplantation in children. Broader study findings: For some patients, TCRbeta diversity was high at day 60 because of recipient T cells and thymic progenitors that survived. About two months after transplant, alpha-beta T cells reportedly came from several hundred expanded graft clones.

The CDR3 has 14 residues. With V trimmed by 6 bases and J by 1 base, 5 bases remained unmatched. This clonotype was observed a few times. What it binds is not known. Library preparation (for TCRbeta) was performed with unique molecular identifiers. A single record per CDR3 protein comes from TCRdb applying MiXCR to the PCR reads. The sample includes 600,000 or so distinct CDR3 sequences, 23% of them seen just once. The source was PBMCs, mostly from graft donor cells, collected 360 days after TCRalphabeta/CD19-depleted stem cell transplant. The receptor comes from a boy younger than two who had a stem cell transplant for acute myeloid leukemia, so the T cells may come from the graft donor. The rearrangement uses TRBV12-3 or TRBV12-4 and TRBJ2-7; 8 nucleotides line up with TRBD2. The CDR3 DNA sequence: TGTGCCAGCAGCCGGGGGGGCACTTCCTACGAGCAGTACGTC. This translates into CASSRGGTSYEQYV.